This T cell receptor beta chain derives from a study of blood T cells in healthy people across ages. Whole-study findings and limits: Diversity of TCR beta per million T cells declined in a roughly linear way with age.

In each sample, at least 6.5 million PBMCs were isolated. The CDR3 is made up of 13 amino acids. The germline V gene encodes CDR1 SGHNT and CDR2 YYREEE (reference sequence). Trimming took off 5 bases at V and 6 bases at J, with 12 bases between the two ends. Together with a sample-barcoded 5' primer, a J-beta primer mix was included in a second PCR lasting roughly 6 to 12 cycles. Unique molecular identifiers of 12 random nucleotides labeled each cDNA. CDR3-containing paired-end reads numbered at least 2.5 million in each sample. MiXCR was run by TCRdb on the 5' RACE reads, yielding one entry per CDR3 protein. The repertoire holds some 900,000 distinct CDR3 sequences, 29% seen once, with roughly 17% in the top ten. This clonotype has a count of ten or more. Its antigen is still unknown.

Sequencing was done on a sample of blood. This clonotype was sampled from a woman older than 75 in good health. V is TRBV5-4 and J is TRBJ2-1, with D perhaps TRBD1 (5 bases). The CDR3 reads CASSNRSGNEQFF. For the CDR3, the DNA is TGTGCCAGCAGTAACAGGTCGGGCAATGAGCAGTTCTTC.